This TCR beta chain was sequenced for a study of cytomegalovirus exposure and HLA in healthy donors. Study details: T cells numbering about 179 million yielded some 120 million unique TCR beta sequences in an earlier analysis. Study results and caveats: A later analysis appeared to link common viral pathogens to several of the most significant clusters. A few V segments could not be told apart, such as TRBV6-2 and TRBV6-3, and were left out.

With 8 bases removed from V and 4 bases from J, the gap between germline ends came to 23 bases. The CDR3 runs 16 residues. Per germline, CDR1 SGHTA and CDR2 FQGTGA. PCR employed 60 Vbeta and 13 Jbeta primers. The data were produced by immunoSEQ multiplex PCR, yet TCRdb's version contains in-frame clones alone and is incomplete. The table records 130,000 or so clones, 77% of them present only once. Despite likely unrecorded immune exposures, the donors were nominally healthy at the time of sampling. A remark on this clone: Antigen unknown.

The receptor was derived from a woman aged 60-75 years in good health and CMV-seronegative. Specimen: PBMCs. V gene TRBV7-3 combines with J gene TRBJ1-1, with a weak D call TRBD1 (6 bases). The CDR3 sequence is CASEGGIFSGGTEAFF. CDR3 DNA sequence: TGTGCCAGCGAAGGGGGAATCTTCTCGGGGGGCACTGAAGCTTTCTTT.